Each of the 21 T cell receptor beta chains below was sequenced from the same sample in a study of blood T cell repertoires in COVID-19. Using immunoSEQ multiplex PCR, the repertoire was profiled, and TCRdb retains in-frame clones only, with some absent. In the table there are about 98,000 clones, more than 75% of which are singletons. The sample was peripheral blood. These receptors were obtained from a man in his sixties with active or convalescent COVID-19.

The CDR3 DNA reads as TGTGCCAGCAGCTTTGGCCCCCGGCGGGAGGCGAACATTCAGTACTTC. Residues: CASSFGPRREANIQYF. The V call is TRBV7-6, the J call TRBJ2-4, with 8 bases matching TRBD2. J was trimmed by 7 bases and V by 3 bases; bases with no gene match: 11. The CDR3 length is 16 residues. Germline V CDR1 and CDR2: SGHVS, FNYEAQ.

Turning to this clone: This CDR3 fails to terminate in the conserved phenylalanine or tryptophan, so it likely reflects a read error. The DNA is omitted, as the CDR3 cannot be located on it reliably, and the CDR3 follows TCRdb's listing. The V call is TRBV5-1, the J call TRBJ1-2; the D call of TRBD1 is as the table states it, not checked on the DNA. From germline, CDR1 is SGHRS and CDR2 YFSETQ. Termini included, the CDR3 measures 15 amino acids. The CDR3 protein is CASSLVPGDPAVSVI.

The rearrangement uses TRBV7-2 and TRBJ2-2, with 11 bases fitting TRBD2. The V and J ends lost 6 bases and 5 bases, in that order; junction bases with no gene match: 5. Germline values: CDR1 SGHTA, CDR2 FQGNSA. The CDR3 is 15 residues long. CDR3 nucleotides: TGTGCCAGCAGTCTAGCGGGAGGAATGACCGGGGAGCTGTTTTTT. It yields the protein CASSLAGGMTGELFF.

This clone was detected many times. V is TRBV19 and J is TRBJ2-7, with D perhaps TRBD2 (6 bases). V lost 5 bases, J lost 2 bases, and 10 bases lay in between. The germline V gene has CDR1 LNHDA and CDR2 SQIVND (reference sequence). CDR3 length: 13 amino acids. CDR3: CASSLRGTYEQYF. The CDR3 nucleotides are TGTGCCAGTAGTTTGCGGGGAACCTACGAGCAGTACTTC.

The genes are TRBV7-9 and TRBJ1-6, with a weak D call TRBD1 (6 bases). V was shortened by 1 base and J by 7 bases, with 8 bases between the two germline ends. Per germline, CDR1 SEHNR and CDR2 FQNEAQ (reference sequence). This CDR3 spans 14 amino acids. Written as DNA, the CDR3 is TGTGCCAGCAGCTTAGAAGGACAGAATTCACCCCTCCACTTT. Encoded protein: CASSLEGQNSPLHF. The whole variable domain, filled in from reference TRBV7-9 and TRBJ1-6, reads DTGVSQNPRHKITKRGQNVTFRCDPISEHNRLYWYRQTLGQGPEFLTYFQNEAQLEKSRLLSDRFSAERPKGSFSTLEIQRTEQGDSAMYLCASSLEGQNSPLHFGNGTRLTVT.

This clone was detected once. The chain employs TRBV19 and TRBJ2-1; TRBD2 agrees at 9 bases. The CDR3 length is 13 residues. From germline, CDR1 is LNHDA and CDR2 SQIVND (reference sequence). The V segment lost 10 bases and the J segment 3 bases; nucleotides outside the gene matches: 4. CDR3 DNA: TGTGCCACTTTAGCGGGGGACTACAATGAGCAGTTCTTC. Its protein is CATLAGDYNEQFF.

The chain joins TRBV6-1 to TRBJ1-4; TRBD1 is a possible D gene (6 bases). The CDR3 covers 16 residues. Per the germline V gene, CDR1 is MNHNS and CDR2 is SASEGT. V was trimmed by 1 base and J by 6 bases, leaving 15 bases between them. The CDR3 DNA sequence: TGTGCCAGCAGTGAAGACCGCAGGGGCCCGGATGAAAAACTGTTTTTT. This codes for CASSEDRRGPDEKLFF.

The chain carries TRBV6-6 and TRBJ2-3; possibly TRBD2 for D (6 bases). Trimming stripped 2 bases from V and 4 bases from J, with 16 bases between. Germline V gives CDR1 MNHNY, CDR2 SVGAGI (reference sequence). This CDR3 spans 16 amino acids. CDR3 nucleotides: TGTGCCAGCAGTTACCGGGTAGGGGAGGTCGCAGATACGCAGTATTTT. Its protein is CASSYRVGEVADTQYF.

The CDR3 loop reads CASSPVPSSYNSPLHF. In nucleotides, the CDR3 is TGCGCCAGCAGCCCCGTCCCGAGCTCCTATAATTCACCCCTCCACTTT. The J gene is TRBJ1-6, the V gene TRBV5-1; D is uncertain. Per germline, CDR1 SGHRS and CDR2 YFSETQ. The germline V and J ends were trimmed by 4 bases and 0 bases, with 11 bases remaining between them. The CDR3 consists of 16 residues.

The chain combines TRBV6-6 with TRBJ2-3, with D possibly being TRBD2 (5 bases). The germline V gene encodes CDR1 MNHNY and CDR2 SVGAGI (reference sequence). Deletions cut 2 bases from V and 4 bases from J, with 10 bases between. The CDR3 is 14 residues long. The CDR3 loop is CASSYGDSADTQYF. CDR3 coding DNA: TGTGCCAGCAGTTACGGGGATAGCGCAGATACGCAGTATTTT.

The J gene is TRBJ2-5, the V gene TRBV7-3, with D possibly matching TRBD2 (5 bases). V was shortened by 1 base and J by 4 bases, with 10 bases between the two germline ends. CDR1 is SGHTA and CDR2 is FQGTGA in the germline V gene. The CDR3 spans 14 residues. Here the CDR3 DNA reads TGTGCCAGCAGCTTAAATAGCGCGGGAGAGACCCAGTACTTC. Translating gives CASSLNSAGETQYF.

The chain has TRBV6-5 and TRBJ2-2, with D perhaps matching TRBD2 (5 bases). Trimming shortened V by 7 bases and J by 1 base, and 7 bases separated the two germline ends. CDR1 is MNHEY, CDR2 SVGAGI, per germline. This CDR3 region has 13 residues. CDR3 in amino acids: CASKEGNTGELFF. Written as DNA, the CDR3 is TGTGCCAGCAAAGAGGGGAACACCGGGGAGCTGTTTTTT.

This rearrangement joins TRBV19 to TRBJ2-1; no clear D gene. This CDR3 is built from 12 residues. CDR1 and CDR2 (germline): LNHDA, SQIVND (reference sequence). Trimming removed 1 base at V and 5 bases at J, with 3 bases between. In DNA form, the CDR3 reads TGTGCCAGTAGTATAGGGCACAATGAGCAGTTCTTC. Translated: CASSIGHNEQFF.

In regard to this clone: Relative to the germline gene, one junction end is altered; a read error may explain this. The rearrangement links TRBV7-3 to TRBJ2-1; tentatively, D is TRBD2 (6 bases). This CDR3 is built from 13 residues. Germline values: CDR1 SGHTA, CDR2 FQGTGA. The CDR3 nucleotides read TGTGCCAGCAGCTTAACGCGGAGCGGGTCGATGATCTTC. Its protein product is CASSLTRSGSMIF.

This clone was found many times. The rearrangement links TRBV7-8 to TRBJ2-7; 8 bases align to TRBD1. The V and J ends lost 5 bases and 0 bases, in that order; junction bases with no gene match: 12. From germline, CDR1 is SGHVS and CDR2 FQNEAQ. This CDR3 region has 17 residues. As DNA, the CDR3 is TGTGCCAGCAGCCCCAGGGGGCCCGCGGGCTCCTCCTACGAGCAGTACTTC. Protein product: CASSPRGPAGSSYEQYF.

The chain couples TRBV18 to TRBJ2-1; D is possibly TRBD1 (5 bases). V lost 0 bases and J 7 bases, leaving 10 bases between the germline ends. The CDR3 runs 14 residues. The germline V gene has CDR1 KGHSH and CDR2 LQKENI. In DNA, the CDR3 is TGTGCCAGCTCACCACCAGCAGGGCGGAATGAGCAGTTCTTC. This encodes CASSPPAGRNEQFF.

The V call is TRBV27, the J call TRBJ2-5; 10 positions match TRBD2. Germline CDR1 is MNHEY and CDR2 is SMNVEV (reference sequence). This CDR3 is 17 amino acids long. The V gene end was trimmed by 1 base and the J gene end by 5 bases; junction bases not matched to a gene: 10. Here the CDR3 reads CASSLLSSGSLRETQYF. The CDR3 DNA reads as TGTGCCAGCAGTTTATTGTCTAGCGGGAGCCTCAGGGAGACCCAGTACTTC.

This clone was detected only a few times. The genes are TRBV19 and TRBJ2-2, with 9 nucleotides matching TRBD1. Germline V gene sequence: CDR1 LNHDA, CDR2 SQIVND (reference sequence). CDR3 length equals 16 residues. V shed 2 bases and J 4 bases; nucleotides not matched to a gene: 5. The CDR3 DNA reads as TGTGCCAGTAGTATAAGGGGACAGGGCGGCACCGGGGAGCTGTTTTTT. Translating gives CASSIRGQGGTGELFF.

This chain joins TRBV15 and TRBJ1-4, with D uncertain. Germline V lookup: CDR1 LNHNV, CDR2 YYDKDF (reference sequence). Deletions cut 1 base from V and 6 bases from J, with 9 bases between. This CDR3 region has 14 residues. The DNA of the CDR3 is TGTGCCACCAGCAGAGGACTCACGGATGAAAAACTGTTTTTT. Protein product: CATSRGLTDEKLFF.

The chain links TRBV6-1 to TRBJ2-7, with TRBD1 as a possible D gene (5 bases). The CDR3 is 13 amino acids. Germline CDR1 MNHNS, CDR2 SASEGT. Trimming cost V 2 bases and J 3 bases, with 8 bases left between them. As DNA, the CDR3 is TGTGCCAGCAGTGAAACACAGGACTACGAGCAGTACTTC. It is translated as CASSETQDYEQYF.

This chain joins TRBV10-2 and TRBJ2-5; 11 bases map to TRBD1. V dropped 1 base and J dropped 1; count of bases not matched to a gene: 8. The CDR3 spans 18 residues. From germline, CDR1 is WSHSY and CDR2 SAAADI. CDR3 protein: CASSEWTGGFNLQETQYF. The CDR3 coding sequence is TGCGCCAGCAGTGAGTGGACAGGGGGCTTTAACCTCCAAGAGACCCAGTACTTC.